This entry concerns a single T cell receptor (beta chain). Its antigen is currently unknown. Unmatched junction bases numbered 9, after V lost 6 bases and J lost 5 bases. Looked up from germline, CDR1 is MNHEY and CDR2 is SVGEGT. The CDR3 is made up of 15 amino acids. These data come from a study of T cell repertoires in cytomegalovirus infection. The study, taken as a whole, reports: The cumulative frequency of public TCR beta families distinguished individuals who carried CMV together with the relevant HLA. Ex vivo responses were dominated by HLA-C-restricted CMV-specific TCR beta clonotypes.

TCRdb recomputed calls from the reads with MiXCR, one row per CDR3 protein. This sample yields approximately 500,000 distinct CDR3 sequences, of which about 26% are seen a single time; about 12% belongs to the top ten. The sample comprised PBMCs. The TCR sequence derives from a human donor in good health (CMV status not recorded). Some clones in this sample may be carry-over from other donors' samples. This chain connects TRBV6-2 or TRBV6-3 to TRBJ2-5, with TRBD2 matching 10 bases. CDR3 sequence (DNA): TGTGCCAGCAGATCTAGCGGGAGTAGGGCTGAGACCCAGTACTTC. It yields the protein CASRSSGSRAETQYF.